What follows are 13 T cell receptor beta chains derived from one specimen sequenced in a study of blood T cell repertoires in COVID-19. Profiled with immunoSEQ multiplex PCR; TCRdb holds only in-frame clones, not every one. The sample includes around 30,000 clones, over 75% of them seen just once. The source material was peripheral blood. Every receptor here comes from a human donor in a cohort sampled during active COVID-19. The donor label of this sample is uncertain.

The rearrangement joins TRBV2 to TRBJ2-7; D possibly corresponds to TRBD1 (7 bases). Trimming pared 11 bases from V and 5 bases from J, leaving 16 bases between. The CDR3 is made up of 12 amino acids. From germline, CDR1 is SNHLY and CDR2 FYNNEI. The CDR3 DNA reads TGTGCCGGAGCCAGGGGGGCCAACGAGCAGTACTTC. The encoded protein is CAGARGANEQYF.

The V gene is TRBV3-1 (or the pseudogene TRBV3-2), the J gene TRBJ1-6, with no clear D. The germline gives CDR1 LGHDT, CDR2 YNNKEL (reference sequence). The ends were cut back, 5 bases at V and 15 bases at J, with 14 bases in the middle. The CDR3 contains 12 residues. The CDR3 protein is CASSLQTDLLHF. CDR3 bases: TGTGCCAGCAGCTTACAAACAGACCTCCTCCACTTT.

The chain couples TRBV7-9 to TRBJ1-2; 9 positions agree with TRBD1. The CDR3 consists of 18 residues. The junction had 14 bases not matched to a gene; V was cut back by 1 base and J by 5 bases. CDR1 SEHNR and CDR2 FQNEAQ come from the germline V gene (reference sequence). The CDR3 protein is CASSLDKGKGQGAYGYTF. Written as DNA, the CDR3 is TGTGCCAGCAGCTTAGATAAAGGGAAGGGACAGGGCGCGTATGGCTACACCTTC.

The chain couples TRBV27 to TRBJ2-7, with D possibly TRBD1 on 5 matching bases. CDR3 size: 15 residues. Germline CDR1 and CDR2: MNHEY and SMNVEV (reference sequence). Trimming stripped 5 bases from V and 2 bases from J, with 16 bases between. The CDR3 here is CASSQRVTVPYEQYF. CDR3 nucleotides: TGTGCCAGCAGTCAAAGGGTGACAGTCCCCTACGAGCAGTACTTC.

The CDR3 spells CASSPTAPYNEQFF. The CDR3 DNA sequence: TGTGCCAGTAGTCCGACAGCACCCTACAATGAGCAGTTCTTC. The chain employs TRBV19 and TRBJ2-1, with a possible D match to TRBD1 (5 bases). Germline assignment: CDR1 LNHDA and CDR2 SQIVND (reference sequence). Trimming removed 5 bases from V and 2 bases from J, with 10 bases in between. The CDR3 extends over 14 amino acids.

The chain couples TRBV3-1 (or the pseudogene TRBV3-2) to TRBJ2-5; a weak D match, TRBD1 (5 bases). This CDR3 has 13 amino acids. Germline V lookup: CDR1 LGHDT, CDR2 YNNKEL (reference sequence). Trimming removed 8 bases from V and 5 bases from J, with 15 bases in between. CDR3 DNA sequence: TGTGCCAGCGGGATACATGGGGCGGAGACCCAGTACTTC. Translated, it gives CASGIHGAETQYF.

This clone was counted a few times. This sequence joins TRBV3-1 (or the pseudogene TRBV3-2) and TRBJ1-6; 8 bases align to TRBD1. The CDR3 covers 15 residues. The V and J ends lost 1 base and 6 bases, in that order; junction bases with no gene match: 2. Germline-derived CDR1 and CDR2 are LGHDT and YNNKEL (reference sequence). CDR3 DNA sequence: TGTGCCAGCAGCCAAGCCGGGACAGGTAATTCACCCCTCCACTTT. It translates to CASSQAGTGNSPLHF.

This clone has a single count. The genes are TRBV5-6 and TRBJ1-1; 8 bases match TRBD1. Losses at the gene ends were 3 bases for V and 4 bases for J; bases not matched to a gene: 17. This CDR3 region has 18 residues. The germline V gene has CDR1 SGHDT and CDR2 YYEEEE. The CDR3 coding sequence is TGTGCCAGCAGCTCCCGCTTAATTACGGACAGGGCGGGCACTGAAGCTTTCTTT. This gives the protein CASSSRLITDRAGTEAFF.

The V gene is TRBV27, the J gene TRBJ2-7, with 10 positions matching TRBD1. V gave up 5 bases and J gave up 0 bases; unmatched junction bases: 4. CDR3 size: 15 residues. In germline, CDR1 is MNHEY, CDR2 SMNVEV (reference sequence). The CDR3 region has the DNA TGTGCCAGCAGTCCAAGGACAGGGGGCTCCTACGAGCAGTACTTC. Protein product: CASSPRTGGSYEQYF.

This chain joins TRBV7-2 and TRBJ1-2; D might be TRBD1 (5 bases). Germline V gene sequence: CDR1 SGHTA, CDR2 FQGNSA. Between the trimmed V and J ends, which lost 1 base and 0 bases, there was a span of 9 bases. The CDR3 consists of 15 residues. The CDR3 region is CASSLGVRANYGYTF. The CDR3 DNA follows: TGTGCCAGCAGCTTAGGGGTCAGGGCTAACTATGGCTACACCTTC.

The CDR3 coding sequence is TGTGCCAGCAGCATCGGGACTAGCGGGGGGTACGAGCAGTACTTC. Encoded protein: CASSIGTSGGYEQYF. This chain uses TRBV9 with TRBJ2-7; 15 nucleotides agree with TRBD2. V dropped 4 bases and J dropped 4; count of bases not matched to a gene: 3. The CDR3 covers 15 residues. The germline V gene has CDR1 SGDLS and CDR2 YYNGEE.

This clone was observed a few times. V and J are TRBV2 and TRBJ2-1, with TRBD2 matching 11 bases. The germline V gene encodes CDR1 SNHLY and CDR2 FYNNEI. The CDR3 has 14 residues. With 7 bases clipped from V and 4 bases from J, the junction kept 3 bases outside the gene matches. CDR3 loop: CASTTSGGYNEQFF. The DNA of the CDR3 is TGTGCCAGCACTACTAGCGGGGGTTACAATGAGCAGTTCTTC.

This rearrangement joins TRBV2 to TRBJ1-2, with 9 bases matching TRBD1. Germline CDR1 and CDR2: SNHLY and FYNNEI. The CDR3 has 15 amino acids. The J segment lost 9 bases and the V segment lost 8 bases, leaving 16 bases of the junction unmatched. CDR3 amino acids: CASFLAGDRVESYTF. The CDR3 DNA reads TGTGCCAGCTTTCTCGCAGGGGACAGGGTAGAGAGCTACACCTTC.